These 17 T cell receptor beta chains came from one sample sequenced in a study of OX40 agonist ivuxolimab in advanced cancers. Here immunoSEQ multiplex PCR was the method, and the copy in TCRdb shows in-frame clones only, minus some. The sample yields tens of thousands of clones, around 89% seen once. The sample in question was CD4+ or CD8+ T cells sorted from blood, obtained in a trial of the OX40 agonist ivuxolimab. The receptors shown here come from an adult with an advanced solid tumor such as melanoma, head and neck, liver or kidney cancer.

The rearrangement uses TRBV5-1 and TRBJ2-1, with 13 positions matching TRBD2. CDR1 is SGHRS, CDR2 YFSETQ, per germline. This CDR3 comprises 17 residues. The J segment lost 8 bases and the V segment lost 4 bases, leaving 12 bases of the junction unmatched. This CDR3 is CASSLRLAGLAGYEQFF. CDR3 bases: TGCGCCAGCAGCCTGCGCTTAGCGGGACTAGCGGGATATGAGCAGTTCTTC. The full variable domain, its missing parts supplied by reference TRBV5-1 and TRBJ2-1, is KAGVTQTPRYLIKTRGQQVTLSCSPISGHRSVSWYQQTPGQGLQFLFEYFSETQRNKGNFPGRFSGRQFSNSRSEMNVSTLELGDSALYLCASSLRLAGLAGYEQFFGPGTRLTVL.

This sequence joins TRBV5-4 and TRBJ1-2; 7 bases fit TRBD1. Germline V lookup: CDR1 SGHNT, CDR2 YYREEE (reference sequence). The CDR3 totals 16 residues. Trimming cost V 3 bases and J 0 bases; bases outside gene matches: 8. The CDR3 region has the DNA TGTGCCAGCAGCTCCTTGGGGACAGTAGCTAACTATGGCTACACCTTC. It encodes CASSSLGTVANYGYTF.

The V gene is TRBV28, the J gene TRBJ2-7; no clear D. The length of the CDR3 is 14 residues. Trimming cost V 5 bases and J 0 bases, with 11 bases left between them. CDR1 is MDHEN and CDR2 is SYDVKM in the germline V gene. The CDR3 protein is CASSDPFHSYEQYF. The CDR3 DNA reads TGTGCCAGCAGTGACCCCTTCCACTCCTACGAGCAGTACTTC. Using reference TRBV28 and TRBJ2-7 for the parts outside the CDR3, the full variable domain is DVKVTQSSRYLVKRTGEKVFLECVQDMDHENMFWYRQDPGLGLRLIYFSYDVKMKEKGDIPEGYSVSREKKERFSLILESASTNQTSMYLCASSDPFHSYEQYFGPGTRLTVT.

CDR3 DNA sequence: TGTGCCAGCAGTGGGCCGGGACAGAACTCTGGAAACACCATATATTTT. Its protein is CASSGPGQNSGNTIYF. The rearrangement links TRBV6-6 to TRBJ1-3; TRBD1 matches 7 bases. The CDR3 totals 16 residues. After removal of 5 bases from V and 0 bases from J, the junction contained 7 bases not matched to a gene. Germline CDR1 reads MNHNY; CDR2 reads SVGAGI (reference sequence).

A word on this clone: Compared with germline, one end of the junction differs, possibly owing to a read error. This rearrangement joins TRBV9 to TRBJ2-1; no clear D gene. The CDR3 has 12 residues. The germline CDR1 and CDR2 sequences are SGDLS and YYNGEE. The CDR3: CASSDRYDEQFF. CDR3 nucleotides: TGTGCCAGCAGCGACCGCTACGATGAGCAGTTCTTC.

The rearrangement joins TRBV7-9 to TRBJ2-7; D is ambiguous. The CDR3 has 13 residues. Germline values: CDR1 SEHNR, CDR2 FQNEAQ (reference sequence). Deletions cut 2 bases from V and 2 bases from J, with 7 bases between. CDR3 DNA sequence: TGTGCCAGCAGCTTACAAACCCCCTACGAGCAGTACTTC. It is translated as CASSLQTPYEQYF. The complete variable domain, with remaining parts taken from reference TRBV7-9 and TRBJ2-7, reads DTGVSQNPRHKITKRGQNVTFRCDPISEHNRLYWYRQTLGQGPEFLTYFQNEAQLEKSRLLSDRFSAERPKGSFSTLEIQRTEQGDSAMYLCASSLQTPYEQYFGPGTRLTVT.

The sample holds one count of this clone. The chain is built from TRBV2 and TRBJ1-2; D not resolved. Deletions cut 6 bases from V and 8 bases from J, with 16 bases between. This CDR3 spans 13 amino acids. Germline V gives CDR1 SNHLY, CDR2 FYNNEI. The CDR3 loop is CASSGRVLEGYTF. CDR3 nucleotides: TGTGCCAGCAGCGGCCGAGTATTAGAAGGCTACACCTTC.

The rearrangement joins TRBV9 to TRBJ2-7; 7 nucleotides match TRBD2. The CDR3 runs to 14 residues. With V trimmed by 2 bases and J by 3 bases, 5 bases remained unmatched. Germline V CDR1 and CDR2: SGDLS, YYNGEE. The CDR3 bases are TGTGCCAGCAGCGTTGCGGGAGAGCTCTACGAGCAGTACTTC. Residues: CASSVAGELYEQYF.

CDR3 in DNA: TGCGCCAGCAGCCAACCGGCGGGGGGACTGACTGTATCTGAAGCTTTCTTT. This encodes CASSQPAGGLTVSEAFF. This chain connects TRBV4-1 to TRBJ1-1; D perhaps matches TRBD1 (5 bases). Germline V gene data show CDR1 as MGHRA and CDR2 as YSYEKL. The V gene lost 2 bases and the J gene lost 6 bases, with 22 bases spanning the gap. CDR3 length: 17 amino acids.

This sequence joins TRBV9 and TRBJ1-2, with D uncertain. V was cut by 6 bases and J by 0 bases, with 9 bases left in between. This CDR3 region has 13 residues. Germline CDR1 reads SGDLS; CDR2 reads YYNGEE. The CDR3 loop reads CASKGRSNYGYTF. CDR3 nucleotide sequence: TGTGCCAGCAAGGGCAGATCTAACTATGGCTACACCTTC.

The chain has TRBV5-4 and TRBJ2-3; the D is unclear. CDR1 and CDR2 from the germline V gene are SGHNT and YYREEE (reference sequence). Trimming pared 4 bases from V and 1 base from J, leaving 10 bases between. This CDR3 is built from 14 residues. CDR3: CASSTVPGTDTQYF. CDR3 in DNA: TGTGCCAGCAGCACCGTCCCCGGCACAGATACGCAGTATTTT.

The chain is built from TRBV7-9 and TRBJ2-1, with 12 bases lining up with TRBD2. Germline trimming cut 6 bases from V and 5 bases from J; bases unmatched to any gene: 8. There are 16 residues in the CDR3. CDR1 is SEHNR, CDR2 FQNEAQ, per germline (reference sequence). The CDR3 sequence is CASRIAPSGRDNEQFF. For the CDR3, the DNA is TGTGCCAGCAGGATAGCACCTAGCGGGAGGGACAATGAGCAGTTCTTC.

V is TRBV29-1 and J is TRBJ2-6; 7 nucleotides line up with TRBD1. Germline CDR1 is SQVTM and CDR2 is ANQGSEA. The V segment lost 4 bases and the J segment 2 bases; nucleotides outside the gene matches: 5. The CDR3 spans 15 residues. CDR3 nucleotides: TGCAGCGTTGGAAGGACAGGCCCTGGGGCCAACGTCCTGACTTTC. This encodes CSVGRTGPGANVLTF. Using reference TRBV29-1 and TRBJ2-6 for the parts outside the CDR3, the full variable domain is SAVISQKPSRDICQRGTSLTIQCQVDSQVTMMFWYRQQPGQSLTLIATANQGSEATYESGFVIDKFPISRPNLTFSTLTVSNMSPEDSSIYLCSVGRTGPGANVLTFGAGSRLTVL.

V gene TRBV7-8 combines with J gene TRBJ1-2; 7 bases line up with TRBD1. After removal of 8 bases from V and 4 bases from J, the junction contained 4 bases not matched to a gene. The length of the CDR3 is 12 residues. The germline CDR1 and CDR2 sequences are SGHVS and FQNEAQ. The DNA of the CDR3 is TGTGCCAGCTCTACAGGGGTCTATGGCTACACCTTC. This encodes CASSTGVYGYTF.

The gene calls are TRBV19 and TRBJ1-1; D is undetermined. The CDR3 contains 12 residues. V lost 6 bases to trimming and J lost 1 base, with 6 bases between them. Germline V lookup: CDR1 LNHDA, CDR2 SQIVND (reference sequence). The CDR3, as DNA: TGTGCCAGTAGGGCAGGGAACACTGAAGCTTTCTTT. This encodes CASRAGNTEAFF. The full variable domain, its missing parts supplied by reference TRBV19 and TRBJ1-1, is DGGITQSPKYLFRKEGQNVTLSCEQNLNHDAMYWYRQDPGQGLRLIYYSQIVNDFQKGDIAEGYSVSREKKESFPLTVTSAQKNPTAFYLCASRAGNTEAFFGQGTRLTVV.

The gene calls are TRBV2 and TRBJ1-2, with D possibly matching TRBD1 (5 bases). Germline V gives CDR1 SNHLY, CDR2 FYNNEI. Trimming cost V 3 bases and J 0 bases, with 8 bases left between them. CDR3 length: 14 residues. The DNA for the CDR3 is TGTGCCAGCAGTGATATGGGGGCTAACTATGGCTACACCTTC. Translation: CASSDMGANYGYTF.

This clone was recorded once. The V gene is TRBV4-1, the J gene TRBJ2-3, with 9 positions matching TRBD2. Germline trimming cut 4 bases from V and 4 bases from J; bases unmatched to any gene: 9. This CDR3 comprises 16 residues. Looked up from germline, CDR1 is MGHRA and CDR2 is YSYEKL. The CDR3 DNA reads TGCGCCAGCAGCCTGCGGGCTAGCGGGGTTGCAGATACGCAGTATTTT. Translation: CASSLRASGVADTQYF.